This T cell receptor beta chain was captured by sequencing in a study of T cell repertoires in cytomegalovirus infection. Looking at the study overall: Shared public TCR beta signatures pointed to both CMV infection and a matching HLA type.

TCRdb analysed the reads with MiXCR anew, one entry per CDR3 protein. This sample has nearly 700,000 distinct CDR3 sequences, with 30% to 35% found just once. The germline V gene has CDR1 SNHLY and CDR2 FYNNEI. The CDR3 loop spans 15 amino acids. Trimming removed 10 bases from V and 6 bases from J; junction bases left unmatched: 12. Concerning this clonotype itself: The antigen is not known.

Findings and limits, study-wide: Predominance within the ex vivo response was attributable to HLA-C-restricted CMV-specific TCR beta clonotypes. Carriers of CMV plus the relevant HLA were identified by cumulative public TCR beta family frequency.

The rearrangement uses TRBV2 and TRBJ1-4; 9 bases map to TRBD1. Sequencing used cultured PBMCs, obtained from culture after CMV antigen stimulation. The clonotype comes from a human donor in good health (CMV status not recorded). Some clones in this sample may be carry-over from other donors' samples. CDR3 loop: CAKRSGQGGDEKLFF. The DNA of the CDR3 is TGTGCCAAACGTTCGGGACAGGGAGGAGATGAAAAACTGTTTTTT.